This T cell receptor (beta chain) was observed in a study of T cell responses to AZD1222 COVID-19 vaccine. Some clones are missing from TCRdb's copy, which holds only in-frame ones; the method was immunoSEQ multiplex PCR. The sample gives around 78,000 clones, around four fifths of which show up once; 2.9% is in the top ten. This clonotype was obtained from an adult in good health. The specimen comprised peripheral blood, sampled on day 0 of AZD1222 vaccination.

CDR3 coding DNA: TGTGCCACCAGCAGAGATTGGGTGACTAGCGAACATACCGGGGAGCTGTTTTTT. This sequence encodes CATSRDWVTSEHTGELFF. The rearrangement uses TRBV15 and TRBJ2-2, with 8 bases identical to TRBD2. The CDR3 runs to 18 residues. V trimming: 0 bases; J trimming: 5 bases; junction bases outside the gene matches: 11. The V gene's germline CDR1 is LNHNV and CDR2 YYDKDF (reference sequence).